A single count supports the clone carrying this T cell receptor (beta chain). This specimen belongs to a study of early T cells in non-severe SARS-CoV-2 infection. TCRdb itself ran the 5' RACE reads through MiXCR, one entry per CDR3 protein. The table lists tens of thousands of distinct CDR3 sequences, roughly an eighth of them singletons. Trimming removed 0 bases from V and 8 bases from J, with 19 bases in between. Germline CDR1 MGHRA, CDR2 YSYEKL. The CDR3 has 16 amino acids. The specimen sequenced was whole blood. This TCR came from an adult who was a healthcare worker with PCR-confirmed SARS-CoV-2 infection or an uninfected control (not recorded which). The chain combines TRBV4-1 with TRBJ1-2, with a tentative D call TRBD1 (6 bases). CDR3 in amino acids: CASSQDMLGAYRGYTF. The CDR3 bases are TGCGCCAGCAGCCAAGATATGTTGGGGGCTTATCGAGGCTACACCTTC.